The rows below give T cell receptor beta chains drawn from one sample of a study of shared clonotypes between healthy human individuals. Only in-frame clones appear in the TCRdb table, and some are missing; sequencing was by immunoSEQ multiplex PCR. The sample yields some 580,000 clones, more than 95% seen once. What was sequenced was naive CD8+ T cells sorted from blood. The receptor source for this set is a man in his thirties or forties in good health. CDR3s include the opening cysteine and the closing phenylalanine or tryptophan. D genes are given only for firm matches. The size entry is marked missing in some rows and otherwise reads once, few, many or a size class.

j_gene,abundance,v_gene,d_gene,CDR3aa,CDR3nt
TRBJ2-7,.,TRBV7-9,TRBD1,CASSLGTATSYEQYF,TGTGCCAGCAGCTTGGGGACAGCAACCTCCTACGAGCAGTACTTC
TRBJ2-7,.,TRBV27,.,CASSLLQSSSYEQYF,TGTGCCAGCAGTTTACTCCAATCTAGCTCCTACGAGCAGTACTTC
TRBJ2-1,.,TRBV19,.,CASSDYNYNEQFF,TGTGCCAGTAGCGATTATAATTACAATGAGCAGTTCTTC
TRBJ1-1,.,TRBV18,.,CASSSFETPGLEAFF,TGTGCCAGCTCATCCTTCGAGACTCCAGGGCTTGAAGCTTTCTTT
TRBJ1-1,.,TRBV29-1,TRBD1,CSVDLGDRGLLSGNTEAFF,TGCAGCGTTGATCTCGGGGACAGGGGCTTGCTTTCGGGCAACACTGAAGCTTTCTTT
TRBJ1-5,.,TRBV4-1,.,CASSHTSASDQPQHF,TGCGCCAGCAGCCACACCTCTGCATCGGATCAGCCCCAGCATTTT
TRBJ1-2,.,TRBV25-1,.,CASWAGSSNYGYTF,TGTGCCAGCTGGGCTGGCAGTTCTAACTATGGCTACACCTTC
TRBJ2-3,.,TRBV30,.,CAWSAQRDTQYF,TGTGCCTGGAGTGCCCAACGGGATACGCAGTATTTT
TRBJ2-7,few,TRBV11-3,TRBD2,CASSPGGSYEQYF,TGTGCCAGCAGCCCGGGGGGGAGTTACGAGCAGTACTTC
TRBJ2-1,.,TRBV27,.,CASSLGLAMAGNEQFF,TGTGCCAGCAGTTTGGGGCTAGCGATGGCGGGCAATGAGCAGTTCTTC
TRBJ2-3,.,TRBV5-4,.,CASSLREGDTDTQYF,TGTGCCAGCAGCCTCAGAGAGGGGGACACAGATACGCAGTATTTT
TRBJ2-1,.,TRBV9,TRBD2,CASSFLLAGGTNEQFF,TGTGCCAGCAGCTTCTTACTAGCGGGAGGAACAAATGAGCAGTTCTTC
TRBJ2-7,.,TRBV27,.,CASSLSVSSYEQYF,TGTGCCAGCAGTTTATCGGTCTCCTCTTACGAGCAGTACTTC
TRBJ1-2,.,TRBV7-9,.,CASSLFRDSGYGYTF,TGTGCCAGCAGCTTATTCAGAGACAGCGGCTATGGCTACACCTTC
TRBJ2-7,.,TRBV14,TRBD1,CASSQGAYRGHYEQYF,TGTGCCAGCAGCCAAGGGGCCTACAGGGGGCATTACGAGCAGTACTTC
TRBJ1-1,.,TRBV6-5,.,CASSYIPGSTEAFF,TGTGCCAGCAGTTACATTCCGGGATCCACTGAAGCTTTCTTT
TRBJ2-5,.,TRBV4-1,.,CASSQGRGAQYF,TGCGCCAGCAGCCAAGGGCGGGGAGCCCAGTACTTC
TRBJ2-3,.,TRBV28,TRBD1,CASRSGQVWDTQYF,TGTGCCAGCCGCTCCGGACAGGTGTGGGATACGCAGTATTTT
TRBJ2-7,.,TRBV29-1,TRBD1,CSVRTGDEQYF,TGCAGCGTGAGGACAGGGGACGAGCAGTACTTC